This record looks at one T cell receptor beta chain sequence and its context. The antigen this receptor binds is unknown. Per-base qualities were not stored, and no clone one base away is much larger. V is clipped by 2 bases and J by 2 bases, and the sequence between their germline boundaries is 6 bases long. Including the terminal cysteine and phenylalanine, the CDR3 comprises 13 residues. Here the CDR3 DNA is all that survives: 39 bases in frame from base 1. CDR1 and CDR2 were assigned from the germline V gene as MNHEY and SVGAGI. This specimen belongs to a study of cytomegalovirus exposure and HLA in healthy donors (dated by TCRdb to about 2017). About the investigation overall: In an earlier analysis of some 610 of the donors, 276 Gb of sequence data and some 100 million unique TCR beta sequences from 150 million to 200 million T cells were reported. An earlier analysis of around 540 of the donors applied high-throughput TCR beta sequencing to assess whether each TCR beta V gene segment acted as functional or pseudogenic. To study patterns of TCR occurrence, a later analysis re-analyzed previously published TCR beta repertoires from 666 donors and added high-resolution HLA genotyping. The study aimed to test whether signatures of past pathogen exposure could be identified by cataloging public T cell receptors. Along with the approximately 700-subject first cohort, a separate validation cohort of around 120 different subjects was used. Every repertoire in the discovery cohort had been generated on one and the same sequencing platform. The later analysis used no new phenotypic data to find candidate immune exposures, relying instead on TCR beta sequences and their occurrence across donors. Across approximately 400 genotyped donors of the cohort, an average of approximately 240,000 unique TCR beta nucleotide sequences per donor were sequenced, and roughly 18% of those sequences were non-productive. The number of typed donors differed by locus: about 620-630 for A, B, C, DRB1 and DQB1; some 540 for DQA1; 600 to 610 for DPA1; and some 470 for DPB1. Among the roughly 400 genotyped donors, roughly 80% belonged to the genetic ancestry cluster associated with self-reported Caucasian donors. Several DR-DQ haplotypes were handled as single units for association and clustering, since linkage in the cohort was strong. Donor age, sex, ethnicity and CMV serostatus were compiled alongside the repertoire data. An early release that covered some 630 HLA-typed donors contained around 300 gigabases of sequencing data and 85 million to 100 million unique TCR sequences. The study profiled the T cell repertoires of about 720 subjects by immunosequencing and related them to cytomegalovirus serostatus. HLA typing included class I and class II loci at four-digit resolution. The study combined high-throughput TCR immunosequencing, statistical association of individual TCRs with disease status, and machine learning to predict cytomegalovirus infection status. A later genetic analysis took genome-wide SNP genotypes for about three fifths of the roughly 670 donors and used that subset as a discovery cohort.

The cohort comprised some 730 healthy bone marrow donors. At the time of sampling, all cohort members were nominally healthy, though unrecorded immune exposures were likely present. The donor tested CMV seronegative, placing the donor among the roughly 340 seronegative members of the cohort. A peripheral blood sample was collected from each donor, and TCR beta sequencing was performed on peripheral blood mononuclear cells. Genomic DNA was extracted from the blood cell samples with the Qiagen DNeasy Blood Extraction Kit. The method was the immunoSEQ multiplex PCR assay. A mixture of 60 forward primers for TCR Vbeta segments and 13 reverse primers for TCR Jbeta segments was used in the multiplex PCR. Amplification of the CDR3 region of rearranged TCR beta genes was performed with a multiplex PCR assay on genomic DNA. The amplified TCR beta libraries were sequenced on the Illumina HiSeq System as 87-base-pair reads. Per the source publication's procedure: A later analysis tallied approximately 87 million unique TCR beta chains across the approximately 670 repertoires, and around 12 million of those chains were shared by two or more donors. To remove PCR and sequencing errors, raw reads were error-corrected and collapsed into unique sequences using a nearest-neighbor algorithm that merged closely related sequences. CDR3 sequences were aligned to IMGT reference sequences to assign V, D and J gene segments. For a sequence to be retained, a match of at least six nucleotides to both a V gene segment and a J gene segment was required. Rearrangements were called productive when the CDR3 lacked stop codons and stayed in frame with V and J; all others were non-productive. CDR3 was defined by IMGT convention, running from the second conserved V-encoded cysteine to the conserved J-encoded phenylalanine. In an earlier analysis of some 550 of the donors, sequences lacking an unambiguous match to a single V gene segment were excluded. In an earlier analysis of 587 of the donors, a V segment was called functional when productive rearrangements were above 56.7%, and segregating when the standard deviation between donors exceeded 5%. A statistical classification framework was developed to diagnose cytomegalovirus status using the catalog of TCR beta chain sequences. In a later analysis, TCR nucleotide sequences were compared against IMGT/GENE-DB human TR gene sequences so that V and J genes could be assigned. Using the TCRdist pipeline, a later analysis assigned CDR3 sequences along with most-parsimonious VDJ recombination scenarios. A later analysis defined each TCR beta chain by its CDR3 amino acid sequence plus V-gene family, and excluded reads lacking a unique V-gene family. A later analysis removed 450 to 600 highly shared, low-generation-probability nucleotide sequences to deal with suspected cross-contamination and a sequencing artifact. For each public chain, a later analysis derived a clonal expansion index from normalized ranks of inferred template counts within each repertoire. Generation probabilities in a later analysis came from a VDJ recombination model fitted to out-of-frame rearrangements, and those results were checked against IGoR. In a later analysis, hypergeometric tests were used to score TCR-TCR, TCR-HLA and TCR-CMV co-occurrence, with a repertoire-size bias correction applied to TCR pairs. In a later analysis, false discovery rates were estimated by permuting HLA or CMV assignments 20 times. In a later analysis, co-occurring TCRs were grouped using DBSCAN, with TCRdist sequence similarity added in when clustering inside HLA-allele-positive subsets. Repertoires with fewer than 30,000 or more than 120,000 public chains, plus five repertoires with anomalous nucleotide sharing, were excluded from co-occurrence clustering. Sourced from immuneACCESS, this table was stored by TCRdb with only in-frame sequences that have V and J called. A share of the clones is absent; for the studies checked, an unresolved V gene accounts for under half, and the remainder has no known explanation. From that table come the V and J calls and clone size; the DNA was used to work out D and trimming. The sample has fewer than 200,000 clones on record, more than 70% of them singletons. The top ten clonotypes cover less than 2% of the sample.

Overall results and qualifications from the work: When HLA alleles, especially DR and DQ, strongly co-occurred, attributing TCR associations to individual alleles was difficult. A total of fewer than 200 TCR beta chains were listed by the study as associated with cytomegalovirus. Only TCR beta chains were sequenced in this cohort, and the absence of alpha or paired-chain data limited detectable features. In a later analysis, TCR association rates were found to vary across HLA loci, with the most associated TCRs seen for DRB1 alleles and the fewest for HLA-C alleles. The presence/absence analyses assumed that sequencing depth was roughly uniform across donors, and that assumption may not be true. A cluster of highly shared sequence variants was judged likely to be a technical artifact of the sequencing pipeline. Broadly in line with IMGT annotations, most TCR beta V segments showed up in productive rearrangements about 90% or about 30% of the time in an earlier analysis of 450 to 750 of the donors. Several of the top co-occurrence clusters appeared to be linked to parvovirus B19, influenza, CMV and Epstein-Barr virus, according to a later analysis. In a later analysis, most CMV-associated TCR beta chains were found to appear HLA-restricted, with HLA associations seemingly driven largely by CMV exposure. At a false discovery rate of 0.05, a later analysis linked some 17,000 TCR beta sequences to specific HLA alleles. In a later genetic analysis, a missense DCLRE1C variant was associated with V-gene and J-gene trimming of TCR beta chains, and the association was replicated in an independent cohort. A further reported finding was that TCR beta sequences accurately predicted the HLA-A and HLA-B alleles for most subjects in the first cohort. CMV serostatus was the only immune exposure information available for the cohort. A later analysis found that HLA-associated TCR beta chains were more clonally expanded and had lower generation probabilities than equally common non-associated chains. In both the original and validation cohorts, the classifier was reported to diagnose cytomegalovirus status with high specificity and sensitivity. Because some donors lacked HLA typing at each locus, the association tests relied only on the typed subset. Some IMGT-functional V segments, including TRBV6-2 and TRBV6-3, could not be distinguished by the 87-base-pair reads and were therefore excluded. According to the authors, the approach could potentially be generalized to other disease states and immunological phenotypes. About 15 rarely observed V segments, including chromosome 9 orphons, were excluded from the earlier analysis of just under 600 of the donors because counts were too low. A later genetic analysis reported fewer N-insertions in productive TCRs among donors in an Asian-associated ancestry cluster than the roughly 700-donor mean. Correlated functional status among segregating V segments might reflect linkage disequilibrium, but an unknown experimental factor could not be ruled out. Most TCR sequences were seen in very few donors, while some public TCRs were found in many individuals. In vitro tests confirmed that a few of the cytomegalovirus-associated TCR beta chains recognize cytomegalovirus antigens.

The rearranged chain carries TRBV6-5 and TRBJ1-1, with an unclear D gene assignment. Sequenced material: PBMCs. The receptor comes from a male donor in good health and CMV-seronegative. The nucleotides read TGTGCCAGCAGTTACGAGTATAACACTGAAGCTTTCTTT. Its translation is CASSYEYNTEAFF.